These 26 T cell receptor beta chains originate from one sample sequenced in a study of T cell responses to AZD1222 COVID-19 vaccine. Clones were sequenced by immunoSEQ multiplex PCR, and TCRdb holds only the in-frame ones, with some missing. The sample has roughly 150,000 clones; around 94% are singletons. The sequencing here drew on peripheral blood, taken 28 days after the second AZD1222 dose. These receptors were obtained from an adult who received the AZD1222 COVID-19 vaccine.

The chain uses TRBV4-3 and TRBJ1-3; no clear D. The CDR3 contains 13 residues. The V and J ends lost 0 bases and 6 bases respectively, with 6 bases between them. Per germline, CDR1 LGHNA and CDR2 YSLEER. Written as DNA, the CDR3 is TGCGCCAGCAGCCAAGATAGAGCAAACACCATATATTTT. Translating gives CASSQDRANTIYF.

The chain employs TRBV3-1 (or the pseudogene TRBV3-2) and TRBJ1-1, with 8 bases fitting TRBD1. The CDR3 consists of 15 residues. V dropped 1 base and J dropped 4; count of bases not matched to a gene: 5. Germline CDR1 and CDR2: LGHDT and YNNKEL (reference sequence). The CDR3 loop reads CASSQGPDRGTEAFF. The CDR3, as DNA: TGTGCCAGCAGCCAAGGCCCCGACAGGGGCACTGAAGCTTTCTTT.

The rearrangement uses TRBV3-1 (or the pseudogene TRBV3-2) and TRBJ2-7, with 9 bases identical to TRBD1. The CDR3 is 14 residues long. Germline CDR1 reads LGHDT; CDR2 reads YNNKEL (reference sequence). The ends lost 4 bases at V and 8 bases at J; junction bases unmatched: 9. CDR3 residues: CASSPGGQGGQQYF. DNA for the CDR3: TGTGCCAGCAGCCCAGGGGGACAGGGCGGCCAGCAGTACTTC.

The chain couples TRBV6-5 to TRBJ1-6; 9 bases agree with TRBD1. CDR3 size: 15 residues. Germline lookup yields CDR1 MNHEY and CDR2 SVGAGI. J lost 9 bases, V lost 5 bases, and 8 bases had no gene match. The CDR3 region has the DNA TGTGCCAGCAGTCCAGGGACAGGGTCTGGTTCACCCCTCCACTTT. This codes for CASSPGTGSGSPLHF.

V usage is TRBV24-1 and J usage is TRBJ2-1; possible D gene TRBD1, 5 bases. V gave up 6 bases and J gave up 3 bases, with 8 bases separating them. The length of the CDR3 is 13 residues. From germline, CDR1 is KGHDR and CDR2 SFDVKD. The CDR3 loop is CATSTGSYNEQFF. The CDR3 DNA follows: TGTGCCACCAGTACAGGAAGCTACAATGAGCAGTTCTTC.

The chain combines TRBV29-1 with TRBJ2-3, with unresolved D. CDR1 is SQVTM and CDR2 is ANQGSEA in the germline V gene. The CDR3 loop spans 14 amino acids. Trimming stripped 7 bases from V and 3 bases from J, with 17 bases between. The CDR3 region has the DNA TGCAGCGCCGATGAGGCTTGGAGTACAGATACGCAGTATTTT. This codes for CSADEAWSTDTQYF.

The chain employs TRBV6-5 and TRBJ1-1, with a possible D match to TRBD1 (5 bases). Germline lookup yields CDR1 MNHEY and CDR2 SVGAGI. Trimming left V 5 bases short and J 2 bases short, with 6 bases between. The CDR3 runs to 12 residues. The CDR3 reads CASSQGNTEAFF. CDR3 sequence (DNA): TGTGCCAGCAGTCAGGGAAACACTGAAGCTTTCTTT.

This chain connects TRBV29-1 to TRBJ2-3; D ambiguous. Germline V lookup: CDR1 SQVTM, CDR2 ANQGSEA. CDR3 length equals 13 residues. Trimming shortened V by 6 bases and J by 0 bases, and 10 bases separated the two germline ends. The CDR3 here is CSVTFRSTDTQYF. CDR3 DNA: TGCAGCGTGACATTTCGTAGCACAGATACGCAGTATTTT.

The chain combines TRBV6-5 with TRBJ2-7; no firm D call. The CDR3 runs to 13 residues. Germline V gives CDR1 MNHEY, CDR2 SVGAGI. V gave up 6 bases and J gave up 3 bases, with 12 bases separating them. The CDR3 DNA reads TGTGCCAGCAGGGACGGCCCCAACTACGAGCAGTACTTC. It encodes CASRDGPNYEQYF.

The rearrangement joins TRBV6-4 to TRBJ1-2, with D uncertain. Germline assignment: CDR1 MRHNA and CDR2 SNTAGT. The CDR3 is made up of 11 amino acids. V was pared by 10 bases and J by 1 base, with 7 bases between. The CDR3 protein is CATQNNYGYTF. CDR3 bases: TGTGCCACACAGAATAACTATGGCTACACCTTC.

The V call is TRBV5-1, the J call TRBJ2-7; the D is unclear. This CDR3 has 13 amino acids. The V gene lost 0 bases and the J gene lost 2 bases, with 6 bases spanning the gap. Germline CDR1 SGHRS, CDR2 YFSETQ. CDR3 coding DNA: TGCGCCAGCAGCTTGGGTCGGGCCTACGAGCAGTACTTC. This sequence encodes CASSLGRAYEQYF. Supplemented by reference TRBV5-1 and TRBJ2-7, the full variable domain reads KAGVTQTPRYLIKTRGQQVTLSCSPISGHRSVSWYQQTPGQGLQFLFEYFSETQRNKGNFPGRFSGRQFSNSRSEMNVSTLELGDSALYLCASSLGRAYEQYFGPGTRLTVT.

The table lists this clone with a count of one. The chain is built from TRBV24-1 and TRBJ2-1, with 9 bases that match TRBD1. The CDR3 contains 13 residues. The germline V gene encodes CDR1 KGHDR and CDR2 SFDVKD. Trimming at V came to 10 bases and at J to 4 bases, leaving 4 bases not matched to a gene. The CDR3 spells CATRDRAYNEQFF. In DNA form, the CDR3 reads TGTGCCACTCGGGACAGGGCGTACAATGAGCAGTTCTTC.

The rearrangement uses TRBV28 and TRBJ1-2, with D possibly being TRBD1 (5 bases). The CDR3 is 14 amino acids. Germline loops: CDR1 MDHEN, CDR2 SYDVKM. Trimming stripped 4 bases from V and 6 bases from J, with 15 bases between. Here the CDR3 reads CASSSSGLTNGYTF. Here the CDR3 DNA reads TGTGCCAGCAGTTCATCGGGACTTACCAATGGCTACACCTTC.

The chain couples TRBV6-5 to TRBJ1-1; D ambiguous. V was shortened by 5 bases and J by 7 bases, with 11 bases between the two germline ends. The germline V gene encodes CDR1 MNHEY and CDR2 SVGAGI. This CDR3 is 12 amino acids long. Written as DNA, the CDR3 is TGTGCCAGCAGTCAGACGGAACGTGAAGCTTTCTTT. It yields the protein CASSQTEREAFF.

V and J are TRBV6-2 or TRBV6-3 and TRBJ2-7; possible D gene TRBD1, 5 bases. This CDR3 has 12 amino acids. Germline V gene data show CDR1 as MNHEY and CDR2 as SVGEGT. The V end lost 6 bases, the J end lost 6 bases, and 12 bases lay between the germline ends. The CDR3 DNA reads TGTGCCAGCAGCCTCGTAGGGGCCGAGCAGTACTTC. As protein: CASSLVGAEQYF.

This clone was observed a few times. The chain uses TRBV14 and TRBJ2-4; 7 bases map to TRBD2. The CDR3 loop spans 16 amino acids. With 0 bases clipped from V and 1 base from J, the junction kept 3 bases outside the gene matches. Germline CDR1 SGHDN, CDR2 FVKESK. In nucleotides, the CDR3 is TGTGCCAGCAGCCAAGAGGTCGGGGGGGCCAAAAACATTCAGTACTTC. Amino acids: CASSQEVGGAKNIQYF.

J is TRBJ2-7 and V is TRBV28; TRBD2 matches at 11 bases. This CDR3 contains 16 residues. With 2 bases clipped from V and 2 bases from J, the junction kept 5 bases outside the gene matches. Germline V gene sequence: CDR1 MDHEN, CDR2 SYDVKM. The CDR3 nucleotides read TGTGCCAGCAGTTTAGCGACTAGCGGGACTCCCTACGAGCAGTACTTC. This gives the protein CASSLATSGTPYEQYF.

This sequence joins TRBV4-1 and TRBJ2-1; perhaps TRBD2 as D (6 bases). V lost 1 base, J lost 12 bases, and 19 bases lay in between. The CDR3 is 15 residues long. Germline V gene data show CDR1 as MGHRA and CDR2 as YSYEKL. The CDR3 DNA sequence: TGCGCCAGCAGCCAAGGACTAGAAGCAAGGTCGGGGCAGTTCTTC. This encodes CASSQGLEARSGQFF.

Concerning this clone: A read error may account for a junction end that differs from germline. V usage is TRBV6-1 and J usage is TRBJ2-1, with 7 bases aligning to TRBD2. There are 18 residues in the CDR3. Per germline, CDR1 MNHNS and CDR2 SASEGT. The DNA of the CDR3 is TGTGCCAGCAGCGAAGGTAGGGCTAGCGGACTTTCCTACAATGAGCAGTTCTTC. It codes for CASSEGRASGLSYNEQFF.

This rearrangement joins TRBV6-2 or TRBV6-3 to TRBJ2-3; 7 nucleotides align to TRBD2. CDR3 length: 15 residues. The V gene end was trimmed by 3 bases and the J gene end by 2 bases; junction bases not matched to a gene: 5. Germline V CDR1 and CDR2: MNHEY, SVGEGT. The CDR3 is CASSYIAGPTDTQYF. The CDR3 DNA sequence: TGTGCCAGCAGTTATATAGCGGGTCCCACAGATACGCAGTATTTT.

The chain couples TRBV7-8 to TRBJ1-4; 7 nucleotides line up with TRBD1. V was pared by 5 bases and J by 8 bases, with 11 bases of the junction left unmatched. The CDR3 is made up of 15 amino acids. Germline values: CDR1 SGHVS, CDR2 FQNEAQ. As DNA, the CDR3 is TGTGCCAGCAGCCCCCTAAGGGACAGTGGAGAAAAACTGTTTTTT. This translates into CASSPLRDSGEKLFF. Combining the CDR3 with reference TRBV7-8 and TRBJ1-4 gives the whole variable domain GAGVSQSPRYKVAKRGQDVALRCDPISGHVSLFWYQQALGQGPEFLTYFQNEAQLDKSGLPSDRFFAERPEGSVSTLKIQRTQQEDSAVYLCASSPLRDSGEKLFFGSGTQLSVL.

The chain is built from TRBV6-5 and TRBJ1-1; D gene unclear. The germline V and J ends were trimmed by 5 bases and 0 bases, with 10 bases remaining between them. This CDR3 region has 14 residues. Germline CDR1 reads MNHEY; CDR2 reads SVGAGI. This CDR3 is CASSIRGLNTEAFF. In DNA, the CDR3 is TGTGCCAGCAGTATCAGAGGCTTGAACACTGAAGCTTTCTTT.

The chain recombines TRBV4-1 with TRBJ1-6, with 10 nucleotides matching TRBD1. V lost 0 bases, J lost 10 bases, and 6 bases stayed unmatched. CDR3 length: 16 amino acids. Germline-derived CDR1 and CDR2 are MGHRA and YSYEKL. The CDR3, as DNA: TGCGCCAGCAGCCAAGAGGGAGGACAGGGGGGATCACCCCTCCACTTT. It is translated as CASSQEGGQGGSPLHF.

Details on this clone: This CDR3 is also generated by other DNA sequences in the sample. The CDR3 is CAWRAGNTEAFF. The CDR3 DNA follows: TGTGCCTGGAGAGCAGGGAACACTGAAGCTTTCTTT. The J gene is TRBJ1-1, the V gene TRBV30, with D unclear. The CDR3 runs to 12 residues. V was clipped by 3 bases and J by 1 base, with 6 bases between them. Per germline, CDR1 GTSNPN and CDR2 SVGIG (reference sequence). Complete variable domain (other parts from reference TRBV30 and TRBJ1-1): SQTIHQWPATLVQPVGSPLSLECTVEGTSNPNLYWYRQAAGRGLQLLFYSVGIGQISSEVPQNLSASRPQDRQFILSSKKLLLSDSGFYLCAWRAGNTEAFFGQGTRLTVV.

The rearrangement links TRBV7-9 to TRBJ1-1; the match to TRBD1 covers 8 bases. The CDR3 totals 17 residues. The germline gives CDR1 SEHNR, CDR2 FQNEAQ (reference sequence). V lost 11 bases and J lost 0; bases outside the gene matches: 17. CDR3 sequence: CASRPGYGQGMNTEAFF. CDR3 in DNA: TGTGCCTCTCGCCCGGGTTACGGACAGGGAATGAACACTGAAGCTTTCTTT.

The J gene is TRBJ2-5, the V gene TRBV5-1; weak D call: TRBD1 (5 bases). Trimming removed 0 bases at V and 1 base at J, with 7 bases between. The CDR3 sequence is 14 residues long. CDR1 and CDR2 (germline): SGHRS, YFSETQ. The CDR3 DNA is TGCGCCAGCAGCTTGGAGGGGATCCAAGAGACCCAGTACTTC. Translating it yields CASSLEGIQETQYF. The full variable domain, completed using reference TRBV5-1 and TRBJ2-5, is KAGVTQTPRYLIKTRGQQVTLSCSPISGHRSVSWYQQTPGQGLQFLFEYFSETQRNKGNFPGRFSGRQFSNSRSEMNVSTLELGDSALYLCASSLEGIQETQYFGPGTRLLVL.